This TCR beta chain was identified in a study of blood T cells in healthy people across ages. The germline V and J ends were trimmed by 5 bases and 1 base, with 15 bases remaining between them. The CDR3 covers 15 residues. Germline V gene data show CDR1 as MGHRA and CDR2 as YSYEKL. This clonotype appeared many times. A J-beta primer mix and a sample-barcoded 5' primer were used in a second PCR of about 7 to 12 cycles. In TCRdb, the 5' RACE reads were re-called with MiXCR into one record per CDR3 protein. The table includes roughly 1.6 million distinct CDR3 sequences, about 35% detected once. Sequencing used blood. The V gene is TRBV4-1, the J gene TRBJ2-7; perhaps TRBD1 as D (6 bases). The clonotype originates from a woman in her 30s in good health. The CDR3 DNA is TGCGCCAGCAGCATCCGGGACACAACATCCTACGAGCAGTACTTC. Protein: CASSIRDTTSYEQYF.